A selection of T cell receptor beta chains follows, all from one sample in a study of blood T cell repertoires in COVID-19. Some clones are missing from TCRdb's copy, which holds only in-frame ones; the method was immunoSEQ multiplex PCR. The top ten clones hold roughly 4.2% of a sample with more than 85,000 clones, about 90% of them seen once. Sequencing was carried out using peripheral blood. Receptor source: a human donor with COVID-19, enrolled during active disease. The donor label of this sample is uncertain. The CDR3 runs from the conserved cysteine through the conserved F or W. The D gene is left open where the match is weak.

D gene | J gene | V gene | CDR3 DNA | CDR3 protein
TRBD1 | TRBJ1-4 | TRBV27 | TGTGCCAGCAGTTCGGACAGGGACGGTAGTGAAAAACTGTTTTTT | CASSSDRDGSEKLFF
TRBD1 | TRBJ1-5 | TRBV14 | TGTGCCAGCAGCCAGCTAGTAACAGGGGGCTGCAATCAGCCCCAGCATTTT | CASSQLVTGGCNQPQHF
TRBD1 | TRBJ1-1 | TRBV7-9 | TGTGCCAGCAGCATCAGGAGGGGGACAGTGAGGATTGGGAACACTGAAGCTTTCTTT | CASSIRRGTVRIGNTEAFF
TRBD2 | TRBJ2-5 | TRBV29-1 | TGCAGCGTTGAAACTCGGGAGGCTTACGGGGAGACCCAGTACTTC | CSVETREAYGETQYF
TRBD1 | TRBJ1-1 | TRBV6-5 | TGTGCCAGCAGGAGAGGGACAGCTAACACTGAAGCTTTCTTT | CASRRGTANTEAFF
TRBD2 | TRBJ2-1 | TRBV5-1 | TGCGCCAGCAGCTTGACTTCTAGCGGGGGGGCTTACAATGAGCAGTTCTTC | CASSLTSSGGAYNEQFF
. | TRBJ2-1 | TRBV5-1 | TGCGCCAGCAGCTTGGCCACGGTGACAACTTACAATGAGCAGTTCTTC | CASSLATVTTYNEQFF
. | TRBJ1-1 | TRBV10-3 | TGTGCCATCAGTCGGGGTTCTAAGTACACTGAAGCTTTCTTT | CAISRGSKYTEAFF
. | TRBJ1-5 | TRBV7-9 | TGTGCCAGCAGCTTGACAGGCGGCACTCAGCCCCAGCATTTT | CASSLTGGTQPQHF
. | TRBJ1-1 | TRBV6-5 | TGTGCCAGCCAACCGGGGTCTTGGACTGAAGCTTTCTTT | CASQPGSWTEAFF
TRBD2 | TRBJ2-7 | TRBV10-3 | TGTGCCATCAGTGAGTCGGTGGGACTAGCGGGTTACGAGCAGTACTTC | CAISESVGLAGYEQYF
. | TRBJ1-1 | TRBV15 | TGTGCCACCAGCAGAGCGGTAGTGGACACTGAAGCTTTCTTT | CATSRAVVDTEAFF
TRBD2 | TRBJ2-7 | TRBV5-1 | TGCGCCAGCAGCTTGAGTGGCGGGGGGATGTACGAGCAGTACTTC | CASSLSGGGMYEQYF
TRBD2 | TRBJ2-1 | TRBV30 | TGTGCCTGGAGTGCAGGACTAGCCGGGAATGAGCAGTTCTTC | CAWSAGLAGNEQFF